This T cell receptor beta chain was identified in a study of patients and donors after allogeneic stem cell transplantation. The CDR3 length is 12 residues. V was pared by 11 bases and J by 5 bases, with 15 bases between. This clonotype was observed a few times. MiXCR was run by TCRdb on the RT-PCR reads, yielding one entry per CDR3 protein. The sample carries more than 850,000 distinct CDR3 sequences, under 20% recorded once. This TCR derives from a human donor who was either an allogeneic HSCT recipient or a stem cell or donor lymphocyte infusion donor (not recorded which). It is not recorded whose cells these are; they may come from a transplant donor. Specimen: blood, either unsorted or a sorted T cell fraction (not recorded which). The chain employs TRBV12-3 or TRBV12-4 and TRBJ1-2; possible D gene TRBD1, 5 bases. The DNA for the CDR3 is TGTGCCGGGGGTAGGACCTCATATGGCTACACCTTC. Translation gives CAGGRTSYGYTF.